Shown below are 2 T cell receptor beta chains from a single sample sequenced in a study of neurological immune-mediated disorders (dated by TCRdb to the late 2010s). The library relied on 5' RACE. The reads were generated on an Illumina HiSeq 2500. The raw public reads went through TCRdb reprocessing: fastp at Q25, MiXCR clone calling, in-frame beta chains kept. Under each unique CDR3 protein, matching rows form one entry showing the most common genes and DNA. The sample contains 49,000 or so distinct CDR3 sequences, around a sixth of them found a single time. The ten largest clones capture more than 3.5% of the sample. Sequencing input: PBMCs. Receptors originate from a man between 60 and 75 years old in good health.

V and J are TRBV7-6 and TRBJ2-1; no clear D. With 2 bases removed from V and 10 bases from J, the gap between germline ends came to 15 bases. The germline gives CDR1 SGHVS, CDR2 FNYEAQ. The CDR3 runs 14 residues. In DNA, the CDR3 is TGTGCCAGCAGCTTACCGGGTAGGTGGGCAGAGCAGTTCTTC. It yields the protein CASSLPGRWAEQFF.

The chain joins TRBV29-1 to TRBJ2-1, with D tentatively TRBD2 (6 bases). CDR1 SQVTM and CDR2 ANQGSEA come from the germline V gene. The CDR3 consists of 14 residues. V was trimmed by 3 bases and J by 3 bases, leaving 12 bases between them. CDR3 loop: CSVEGGRYYNEQFF. The CDR3 coding sequence is TGCAGCGTTGAGGGGGGACGGTACTACAATGAGCAGTTCTTC.